The rows below give T cell receptor beta chains drawn from one sample of a study of T cell changes during pregnancy in multiple sclerosis. Profiled with immunoSEQ multiplex PCR; TCRdb holds only in-frame clones, not every one. The sample lists nearly 60,000 clones; more than 80% were seen once. Sequenced material: CD4+ T cells from peripheral blood mononuclear cells, taken after pregnancy. These receptors all stem from a female donor in good health, enrolled as a control in a pregnancy study. Both conserved end residues are part of each CDR3. The D gene is left open where the match is weak. A clone size is listed for some rows: how often the clone was seen (once, few, many), or a class if it is expanded.

clone_size cdr3_length j_call d_call v_call cdr3_nt cdr3_aa
. 16 TRBJ2-3 TRBD2 TRBV7-9 TGTGCCAGCAGCTTAGTTCTAGCGGGGACCACAGATACGCAGTATTTT CASSLVLAGTTDTQYF
. 14 TRBJ1-1 . TRBV19 TGTGCCAGTAGTATGGGCATCCAGAACACTGAAGCTTTCTTT CASSMGIQNTEAFF
. 18 TRBJ2-3 TRBD1 TRBV7-2 TGTGCCAGCAGCTTAGCCCGGGCAGGGGGACGAAGTGGGGATACGCAGTATTTT CASSLARAGGRSGDTQYF
. 15 TRBJ1-1 . TRBV6-5 TGTGCCAGCATCCGACGGGACGGGGGGGGGACTGAAGCTTTCTTT CASIRRDGGGTEAFF
. 15 TRBJ2-5 TRBD2 TRBV7-3 TGTGCCAGCAGCAGACTAGCGGGGGAACAAGAGACCCAGTACTTC CASSRLAGEQETQYF
. 15 TRBJ2-3 TRBD2 TRBV7-9 TGTGCCAGCAGCTTAGCGCGCGGGGGGGGAGATACGCAGTATTTT CASSLARGGGDTQYF
. 17 TRBJ2-1 . TRBV5-4 TGTGCCAGCAGCCTGCCTTATGGTGGGGAGATTAGGGATGAGCAGTTCTTC CASSLPYGGEIRDEQFF
. 15 TRBJ1-6 . TRBV7-2 TGTGCCAGCAGCTTTCAGGGGCGCGATAATTCACCCCTCCACTTT CASSFQGRDNSPLHF
. 15 TRBJ2-7 TRBD1 TRBV19 TGTGCCAGTAGTTTGGGACAGGGGATCGCCTACGAGCAGTACTTC CASSLGQGIAYEQYF
. 15 TRBJ2-7 . TRBV21-1 TGTGCCAGCAGCAATATTGACAGGGAGATCTCCGAGCAGTACTTC CASSNIDREISEQYF
. 16 TRBJ2-2 TRBD2 TRBV5-1 TGCGCCAGCAGCTTGGGCGGGGGGCCGAACACCGGGGAGCTGTTTTTT CASSLGGGPNTGELFF
. 13 TRBJ2-3 . TRBV7-2 TGTGCCAGCAGCTTAGGACTAGCAGATACGCAGTATTTT CASSLGLADTQYF
once 16 TRBJ2-6 TRBD1 TRBV19 TGTGCCAGTAGTAATAGACAGGGGGCTGGGGCCAACGTCCTGACTTTC CASSNRQGAGANVLTF